One sample yielded the 26 T cell receptor beta chains listed below, sequenced in a study of response to subunit inactivated influenza vaccine. TCRdb processed the RT-PCR reads anew with MiXCR; each CDR3 protein has one entry. The repertoire has hundreds of thousands of distinct CDR3 sequences, approximately 12% of them found once; the top ten carry 7.8%. Here the sequenced sample was non-naive T cells sorted from PBMCs, taken around 14 days before vaccination. All receptors come from a man aged 50 or older who received an inactivated influenza vaccine.

This clonotype occurred a few times. The chain is built from TRBV19 and TRBJ2-1; possible D gene TRBD2, 6 bases. This CDR3 spans 16 amino acids. Germline V CDR1 and CDR2: LNHDA, SQIVND (reference sequence). V was trimmed by 8 bases and J by 2 bases, leaving 19 bases between them. This CDR3 reads CASVIIRLDTYNEQFF. CDR3 sequence (DNA): TGTGCCAGTGTAATAATCCGACTAGACACCTACAATGAGCAGTTCTTC.

This clonotype appeared a few times. The chain joins TRBV20-1 to TRBJ2-7; TRBD1 agrees at 7 bases. V gave up 4 bases and J gave up 5 bases; unmatched junction bases: 5. The CDR3 covers 12 residues. Germline-derived CDR1 and CDR2 are DFQATT and SNEGSKA (reference sequence). CDR3 sequence: CSATTDRDEQYF. The CDR3 region has the DNA TGCAGTGCTACAACCGACAGGGACGAGCAGTACTTC.

This clonotype turned up a few times. J is TRBJ2-7 and V is TRBV27; 11 bases match TRBD1. V trimming: 3 bases; J trimming: 6 bases; junction bases outside the gene matches: 4. The CDR3 covers 14 residues. The germline V gene encodes CDR1 MNHEY and CDR2 SMNVEV (reference sequence). The CDR3 bases are TGTGCCAGCAGTTTGGGGACAGGGGGGCGCGAGCAGTACTTC. Its translation is CASSLGTGGREQYF.

This clonotype was recorded many times. The chain has TRBV28 and TRBJ2-5; D is unclear. Germline V gene data show CDR1 as MDHEN and CDR2 as SYDVKM. CDR3 length: 12 amino acids. V gave up 4 bases and J gave up 5 bases, with 8 bases separating them. CDR3 in amino acids: CASSSYVETQYF. CDR3 sequence (DNA): TGTGCCAGCAGTTCCTATGTTGAGACCCAGTACTTC.

The chain has TRBV12-3 or TRBV12-4 and TRBJ2-1; 9 bases line up with TRBD1. This CDR3 has 16 residues. V shed 4 bases, J shed 3 bases, and the junction held 7 bases outside the gene matches. DNA for the CDR3: TGTGCCAGCAGTTACTCCGGGACAGGGTTCTACAATGAGCAGTTCTTC. Translated: CASSYSGTGFYNEQFF.

This clonotype has only one observation. The chain employs TRBV7-6 and TRBJ1-6; the D is unclear. V was trimmed by 4 bases and J by 9 bases, leaving 10 bases between them. CDR1 SGHVS and CDR2 FNYEAQ come from the germline V gene. The CDR3 is 13 amino acids. CDR3 region: CASSSGGSSPLHF. In DNA form, the CDR3 reads TGTGCCAGCAGCTCCGGAGGCTCTTCACCCCTCCACTTT.

The rearrangement links TRBV29-1 to TRBJ2-1, with D uncertain. With 7 bases removed from V and 5 bases from J, the gap between germline ends came to 15 bases. The CDR3 length is 13 residues. From germline, CDR1 is SQVTM and CDR2 ANQGSEA. CDR3 sequence reads: CSADAIPHNEQFF. CDR3 in DNA: TGCAGCGCCGACGCGATACCTCACAATGAGCAGTTCTTC.

This clonotype has at least ten counts. V and J are TRBV18 and TRBJ2-5; D remains ambiguous. Germline CDR1 and CDR2: KGHSH and LQKENI. CDR3 length: 14 residues. V lost 2 bases and J lost 5, with 12 bases in between. The CDR3 reads CASSPGSGLETQYF. For the CDR3, the DNA is TGTGCCAGCTCACCAGGATCCGGTCTGGAGACCCAGTACTTC.

This rearrangement joins TRBV28 to TRBJ2-2; D is possibly TRBD2 (5 bases). The CDR3 runs to 16 residues. Germline CDR1 is MDHEN and CDR2 is SYDVKM. The V and J ends lost 2 bases and 10 bases respectively, with 20 bases between them. CDR3 protein: CASSLGLVGESAELFF. As DNA, the CDR3 is TGTGCCAGCAGTTTAGGACTTGTTGGGGAATCAGCGGAGCTGTTTTTT.

This clonotype was observed a handful of times. This sequence joins TRBV7-3 and TRBJ2-7; D is perhaps TRBD2 (5 bases). V was clipped by 1 base and J by 5 bases, with 9 bases between them. The CDR3 spans 13 residues. Germline CDR1 is SGHTA and CDR2 is FQGTGA. The CDR3 region has the DNA TGTGCCAGCAGCTTAAACGAGGGAAACGAGCAGTACTTC. Translated: CASSLNEGNEQYF.

The V gene is TRBV11-2, the J gene TRBJ1-2, with D unresolved. The V end was cut by 6 bases, the J end by 4 bases, with 12 bases between. Germline V gives CDR1 SGHAT, CDR2 FQNNGV. The CDR3 spans 13 residues. The CDR3 sequence: CASSSGGIYGYTF. As DNA, the CDR3 is TGTGCCAGCAGTTCAGGAGGGATCTATGGCTACACCTTC.

Ten or more counts support this clonotype. The chain combines TRBV12-3 or TRBV12-4 with TRBJ2-5, with a possible D match to TRBD2 (6 bases). This CDR3 has 15 amino acids. V lost 5 bases, J lost 6 bases, and 19 bases lay in between. The CDR3 nucleotides read TGTGCCAGCAGTCATGAGTCTACTAGCAGGCAGACCCAGTACTTC. Translation: CASSHESTSRQTQYF.

The CDR3 is CASSMDSRGSPLHF. The CDR3 coding sequence is TGCGCCAGCAGCATGGACAGTAGAGGATCACCCCTCCACTTT. The gene calls are TRBV5-1 and TRBJ1-6; the D gene is possibly TRBD1 (6 bases). The CDR3 length is 14 residues. Trimming stripped 4 bases from V and 10 bases from J, with 15 bases between. Germline V lookup: CDR1 SGHRS, CDR2 YFSETQ.

This clonotype was recorded at least ten times. J is TRBJ1-2 and V is TRBV16; D ambiguous. CDR1 is KGHSY and CDR2 is FQNENV in the germline V gene. Trimming stripped 3 bases from V and 5 bases from J, with 10 bases between. This CDR3 region has 13 residues. The CDR3 coding sequence is TGTGCCAGCAGCCAGTCGACGGAGTATGGCTACACCTTC. It specifies CASSQSTEYGYTF.

This clonotype came up a few times. The chain joins TRBV6-1 to TRBJ1-4; 12 bases map to TRBD1. The CDR3 loop spans 14 amino acids. Germline lookup yields CDR1 MNHNS and CDR2 SASEGT. V lost 6 bases to trimming and J lost 7 bases; unmatched junction nucleotides: 3. CDR3 region: CASRGQGAVEKLFF. Here the CDR3 DNA reads TGTGCCAGCAGGGGACAGGGGGCGGTTGAAAAACTGTTTTTT.

This clonotype was seen only a few times. The chain recombines TRBV3-1 with TRBJ1-3, with a weak D call TRBD1 (5 bases). V shed 0 bases and J shed 4 bases, with 10 bases lying between them. Germline assignment: CDR1 LGHDT and CDR2 YNNKEL (reference sequence). The CDR3 runs to 15 residues. CDR3 DNA: TGTGCCAGCAGCCAAGAGATGACAGCCGGAAACACCATATATTTT. Amino acid sequence: CASSQEMTAGNTIYF.

The chain is built from TRBV6-6 and TRBJ1-5; D remains ambiguous. Per the germline V gene, CDR1 is MNHNY and CDR2 is SVGAGI (reference sequence). V was pared by 5 bases and J by 4 bases, with 9 bases between. The CDR3 has 13 residues. The CDR3 DNA follows: TGTGCCAGCAGTCGCGATCCAAATCAGCCCCAGCATTTT. As protein: CASSRDPNQPQHF.

The chain combines TRBV29-1 with TRBJ2-7; D might be TRBD1 (7 bases). The V gene lost 7 bases and the J gene lost 3 bases, with 19 bases spanning the gap. The CDR3 is 14 residues long. Germline CDR1 and CDR2: SQVTM and ANQGSEA. The CDR3 DNA is TGCAGCGCCGCGGGACAGCTAGATAGCTACGAGCAGTACTTC. The encoded protein is CSAAGQLDSYEQYF.

The V and J genes are TRBV20-1 and TRBJ2-3; D perhaps matches TRBD2 (6 bases). This CDR3 is built from 14 residues. V was cut by 4 bases and J by 1 base, with 12 bases left in between. The germline CDR1 and CDR2 sequences are DFQATT and SNEGSKA (reference sequence). The CDR3 region is CSATPTRRTDTQYF. In DNA form, the CDR3 reads TGCAGTGCTACTCCGACTAGGCGCACAGATACGCAGTATTTT.

The genes are TRBV6-5 and TRBJ1-6; D gene ambiguous. V gave up 2 bases and J gave up 7 bases, with 9 bases separating them. Per germline, CDR1 MNHEY and CDR2 SVGAGI. This CDR3 is built from 14 residues. In nucleotides, the CDR3 is TGTGCCAGCAGTTACAGTTTGGCGAATTCACCCCTCCACTTT. This gives the protein CASSYSLANSPLHF.

This clonotype occurred many times. The genes are TRBV12-3 or TRBV12-4 and TRBJ2-7; D gene unclear. This CDR3 comprises 12 residues. Deletions cut 8 bases from V and 4 bases from J, with 12 bases between. The CDR3 is CASGKVRYEQYF. The CDR3 DNA sequence: TGTGCCAGCGGAAAGGTCCGATACGAGCAGTACTTC.

This clonotype was picked up many times. This chain joins TRBV5-1 and TRBJ2-7; the D gene could be TRBD1 or TRBD2 (6 bases each). V was trimmed by 0 bases and J by 2 bases, leaving 9 bases between them. The CDR3 length is 14 residues. From germline, CDR1 is SGHRS and CDR2 YFSETQ. DNA for the CDR3: TGCGCCAGCAGCTTGGAGGGGGGCCCCTACGAGCAGTACTTC. Translated, it gives CASSLEGGPYEQYF.

Ten or more counts support this clonotype. This chain joins TRBV5-1 and TRBJ1-1; TRBD1 is a possible D gene (5 bases). Germline CDR1 is SGHRS and CDR2 is YFSETQ. V gave up 3 bases and J gave up 1 base, with 10 bases separating them. The CDR3 has 14 amino acids. The CDR3 nucleotides read TGCGCCAGCAGCTGGGGCAGACGGAACACTGAAGCTTTCTTT. Its translation is CASSWGRRNTEAFF.

This clonotype has more than one count but fewer than ten. This rearrangement joins TRBV6-1 to TRBJ2-1, with 11 bases matching TRBD1. The germline V gene has CDR1 MNHNS and CDR2 SASEGT. Trimming at V came to 8 bases and at J to 0 bases, leaving 0 bases not matched to a gene. The CDR3 has 14 residues. CDR3 residues: CASGTGGSYNEQFF. The CDR3 DNA reads as TGTGCCAGCGGGACAGGGGGCTCCTACAATGAGCAGTTCTTC.

This clonotype was seen many times. V and J are TRBV20-1 and TRBJ1-5; D gene ambiguous. Trimming shortened V by 6 bases and J by 4 bases, and 19 bases separated the two germline ends. The CDR3 loop spans 15 amino acids. Germline V lookup: CDR1 DFQATT, CDR2 SNEGSKA (reference sequence). CDR3 in DNA: TGCAGTGCCCGTGAGGGTGGGCGCCTAAATCAGCCCCAGCATTTT. Amino acids: CSAREGGRLNQPQHF.

To note about this clonotype: A much larger clone is a single base away; this may be a read error. The rearrangement uses TRBV29-1 and TRBJ2-7, with 9 positions matching TRBD1. With V trimmed by 6 bases and J by 5 bases, 5 bases remained unmatched. CDR1 SQVTM and CDR2 ANQGSEA come from the germline V gene. CDR3 length equals 12 residues. The CDR3 DNA follows: TGCAGCGTCATGGGACAGGGCCACGAGCAGTACTTC. This sequence encodes CSVMGQGHEQYF.